These T cell receptor beta chains were read from a single sample in a study of T cells expressing NK-cell markers. TCRdb re-called the 5' RACE reads and gives one entry per CDR3 protein, without DNA. The sample is made up of roughly 160,000 distinct CDR3 sequences, and the top ten hold about 18% of it. The sequencing sample was made of blood T cells: a sorted CD56 or NKG2C T cell subset, CD4+ or CD8+ T cells, or bulk PBMC T cells (not recorded which). All receptors derive from a woman aged 18 to 69 in good health. CDR3s include the opening cysteine and the closing phenylalanine or tryptophan.

TRBV2	TRBJ2-7	CASGTHDRVEQYF
TRBV12-3/TRBV12-4	TRBJ2-3	CASRIRAVTDTQYF
TRBV12-3/TRBV12-4	TRBJ2-2	CASGGLAGVYTGELFF
TRBV6-1	TRBJ2-7	CASRTEQGRQKQYF
TRBV3-1	TRBJ1-2	CASSTPGQVDGYTF
TRBV15	TRBJ1-2	CATSRDLLYGYTF
TRBV20-1	TRBJ2-1	CSAIRRVEQFF
TRBV10-3	TRBJ2-1	CAISEGNPSYNEQFF
TRBV28	TRBJ1-1	CASSLRGGQEAFF
TRBV7-2	TRBJ2-7	CASSLEAGRGIYEQYF
TRBV20-1	TRBJ1-1	CSAREGTGRTEAFF
TRBV6-5	TRBJ2-3	CASSFPGKPDTQYF
TRBV7-8	TRBJ2-7	CASSLVSSGGHAAYEQYF
TRBV12-3/TRBV12-4	TRBJ2-5	CASSLWGLAGPDTSKTQYF
TRBV25-1	TRBJ1-1	CASSEFQGREAFF
TRBV7-2	TRBJ2-1	CASSFLKLAGGYNEQFF
TRBV5-5	TRBJ2-2	CASNPRRQGNTGELFF
TRBV7-3	TRBJ2-1	CASSFVAGGLNNEQFF
TRBV20-1	TRBJ2-1	CSASRRGNEQFF
TRBV20-1	TRBJ1-1	CSARGGNTEAFF
TRBV7-8	TRBJ1-1	CASSPSTGGMIGAFF
TRBV20-1	TRBJ2-1	CSASLLAGGVNEQFF
TRBV29-1	TRBJ2-3	CSGSPGAQNTQYF
TRBV4-1	TRBJ2-7	CASSQEGGRYEQYF
TRBV21-1	TRBJ2-2	CASSDGTVLFGELFF
TRBV28	TRBJ2-7	CASSSWTLTYEQYF
TRBV14	TRBJ2-7	CASSQDYRVNEQYF
TRBV6-1	TRBJ2-7	CASTPQTYEQYF
TRBV5-6	TRBJ2-7	CASSPGPHYEQYF
TRBV4-2	TRBJ1-2	CASSQETDRAYGYTF